This T cell receptor beta chain was found in a study of technical replicates of blood from several donors. This CDR3 contains 13 residues. CDR1 and CDR2 (germline): SGHDT, YYEEEE. V was trimmed by 0 bases and J by 3 bases, leaving 7 bases between them. This clone showed up just once. Profiling relied on immunoSEQ multiplex PCR, and the TCRdb table lists in-frame clones only, not all of them. The data hold 65,000 to 90,000 clones, with approximately 98% observed a single time. The sequenced sample was T cells isolated from PBMCs. The J gene is TRBJ2-7, the V gene TRBV5-6; tentatively, D is TRBD2 (5 bases). The sequence came from a human donor in good health. The CDR3 bases are TGTGCCAGCAGCTTGGTCGGGGTCTACGAGCAGTACTTC. Translating gives CASSLVGVYEQYF.